This T cell receptor beta chain was sequenced in a study of CD8 T cells in Susac syndrome. Germline CDR1 is LGHDT and CDR2 is YNNKEL (reference sequence). The CDR3 runs 18 residues. The V end was cut by 2 bases, the J end by 0 bases, with 20 bases between. The RNA, roughly 0.45 to 1 ug, was put through reverse transcription using random hexamers. TCRdb re-analysed the immunoSEQ multiplex PCR reads in MiXCR, keeping a single row per CDR3 protein. The repertoire holds about 120,000 distinct CDR3 sequences, with roughly 92% as singletons. The clonotype was recovered from a human donor in good health. The chain joins TRBV3-1 to TRBJ2-7; perhaps D is TRBD1 or TRBD2 (6 bases each). Sequenced material: CD4+ T cells from PBMCs. The CDR3: CASSQISGRGRTSYEQYF. The CDR3 nucleotides are TGTGCCAGCAGCCAAATTTCCGGAAGGGGGAGGACCTCCTACGAGCAGTACTTC.